The 18 T cell receptor beta chains in this list originate from one sample, sequenced in a study of cytomegalovirus exposure and HLA in healthy donors. The PCR had 60 Vbeta and 13 Jbeta primers. Generated by immunoSEQ multiplex PCR, the TCRdb table keeps only in-frame clones and is missing some. The repertoire holds under 150,000 clones, with nearly 65% as singletons. Sequencing was performed on PBMCs. All receptors come from a man between 40 and 49 years old in good health and CMV-seropositive.

This clone has just a few counts. The J gene is TRBJ2-7, the V gene TRBV5-1; D gene unclear. The CDR3 sequence is 16 residues long. Germline loops: CDR1 SGHRS, CDR2 YFSETQ. Trimming removed 1 base at V and 2 bases at J, with 16 bases between. The CDR3 spells CASSLNAVGVTYEQYF. In nucleotides, the CDR3 is TGCGCCAGCAGCTTGAACGCTGTGGGCGTAACCTACGAGCAGTACTTC.

This clone was picked up a small number of times. This sequence joins TRBV2 and TRBJ2-3, with D unresolved. V lost 5 bases to trimming and J lost 0 bases, with 3 bases between them. The germline V gene encodes CDR1 SNHLY and CDR2 FYNNEI. CDR3 size: 12 residues. CDR3 nucleotides: TGTGCCAGCAGTTATAGCACAGATACGCAGTATTTT. Residues: CASSYSTDTQYF.

In this sample, this clone turned up a few times. The chain couples TRBV4-1 to TRBJ2-2; 7 bases align to TRBD1. This CDR3 spans 15 amino acids. CDR1 MGHRA and CDR2 YSYEKL come from the germline V gene. With 4 bases clipped from V and 5 bases from J, the junction kept 7 bases outside the gene matches. The CDR3: CASSLQGSWTGELFF. The DNA for the CDR3 is TGCGCCAGCAGCCTACAGGGGAGTTGGACCGGGGAGCTGTTTTTT.

The CDR3 here is CASSANRGDRGLSGELFF. As DNA, the CDR3 is TGTGCCAGCAGCGCCAACAGAGGGGACAGGGGGTTGTCCGGGGAGCTGTTTTTT. The rearrangement links TRBV9 to TRBJ2-2, with TRBD1 matching 11 bases. J gave up 6 bases and V 3 bases, and 13 bases lay outside the gene matches. This CDR3 contains 18 residues. Germline V gene data show CDR1 as SGDLS and CDR2 as YYNGEE.

The CDR3 bases are TGTGCCAGCAGTAAGGGAGGCACCACAGATACGCAGTATTTT. Its translation is CASSKGGTTDTQYF. The V call is TRBV6-4, the J call TRBJ2-3, with a possible D match to TRBD2 (6 bases). The CDR3 is 14 amino acids. Trimming cost V 5 bases and J 2 bases, with 11 bases left between them. Germline V gives CDR1 MRHNA, CDR2 SNTAGT.

This chain uses TRBV28 with TRBJ1-2; no definite D call. V lost 4 bases and J lost 14, with 11 bases in between. The germline gives CDR1 MDHEN, CDR2 SYDVKM. The CDR3 loop spans 10 amino acids. DNA for the CDR3: TGTGCCAGCAGTTCCCACCTCACAACCTTC. Translating gives CASSSHLTTF.

The rearrangement links TRBV5-6 to TRBJ2-1, with 8 bases identical to TRBD2. The germline V gene encodes CDR1 SGHDT and CDR2 YYEEEE. This CDR3 comprises 15 residues. The V segment lost 1 base and the J segment 6 bases; nucleotides outside the gene matches: 6. The CDR3 DNA reads TGTGCCAGCAGCTTGACCAGCGGGGGTGCCAATGAGCAGTTCTTC. This codes for CASSLTSGGANEQFF.

This clone was counted ten times or more. The chain uses TRBV6-5 and TRBJ1-6; 7 nucleotides agree with TRBD1. The germline V gene encodes CDR1 MNHEY and CDR2 SVGAGI. The trim removed 1 base at V and 7 bases at J, leaving 4 bases unmatched. This CDR3 has 15 residues. CDR3 nucleotide sequence: TGTGCCAGCAGTTACTTTGGACAGGCGAATTCACCCCTCCACTTT. It is translated as CASSYFGQANSPLHF.

The V gene is TRBV5-6, the J gene TRBJ2-6, with 9 positions matching TRBD1. V lost 4 bases and J lost 12; bases outside the gene matches: 8. The CDR3 sequence is 14 residues long. Germline loops: CDR1 SGHDT, CDR2 YYEEEE. The CDR3 nucleotides read TGTGCCAGCAGCGGCCGGGACAGGGTGTTCGTCCTGACTTTC. Amino acids: CASSGRDRVFVLTF.

The chain links TRBV12-5 to TRBJ2-3; 8 bases fit TRBD1. The CDR3 contains 15 residues. Trimming cost V 4 bases and J 5 bases; bases outside gene matches: 8. The germline V gene encodes CDR1 LGHNT and CDR2 FRNRAP. CDR3 sequence reads: CASGSRDRHEDTQYF. The DNA for the CDR3 is TGTGCTAGTGGTTCCCGGGACAGGCACGAAGATACGCAGTATTTT.

The J gene is TRBJ2-7, the V gene TRBV27; TRBD1 aligns across 10 bases. The CDR3 runs to 13 residues. Per germline, CDR1 MNHEY and CDR2 SMNVEV (reference sequence). V gave up 7 bases and J gave up 7 bases; unmatched junction bases: 7. The CDR3 region has the DNA TGTGCCAGCAAGCGACAGGGGGCGGGGGAGCAGTACTTC. Translation gives CASKRQGAGEQYF.

V is TRBV5-1 and J is TRBJ2-3, with TRBD1 identical over 9 bases. Germline CDR1 SGHRS, CDR2 YFSETQ. The junction had 5 bases not matched to a gene; V was cut back by 4 bases and J by 5 bases. The CDR3 totals 14 residues. The CDR3 nucleotides read TGCGCCAGCAGCGCCGGACAGGGGAAAGATACGCAGTATTTT. It specifies CASSAGQGKDTQYF.

The V call is TRBV6-1, the J call TRBJ1-5; no firm D call. The CDR3 has 14 residues. Trimming took off 7 bases at V and 1 base at J, with 11 bases between the two ends. Per germline, CDR1 MNHNS and CDR2 SASEGT. The CDR3 sequence is CASTPSVSNQPQHF. For the CDR3, the DNA is TGTGCCAGCACCCCCTCCGTAAGCAATCAGCCCCAGCATTTT.

The chain couples TRBV7-9 to TRBJ1-1; tentatively, D is TRBD1 (5 bases). V was pared by 1 base and J by 1 base, with 10 bases between. Germline CDR1 reads SEHNR; CDR2 reads FQNEAQ (reference sequence). This CDR3 is 15 amino acids long. Here the CDR3 DNA reads TGTGCCAGCAGCTTAGAAACGGGGGGGAACACTGAAGCTTTCTTT. Protein product: CASSLETGGNTEAFF.

V usage is TRBV7-9 and J usage is TRBJ2-5, with 16 bases that match TRBD2. CDR3 length: 18 residues. The germline V gene has CDR1 SEHNR and CDR2 FQNEAQ (reference sequence). The junction had 7 bases not matched to a gene; V was cut back by 2 bases and J by 4 bases. For the CDR3, the DNA is TGTGCCAGCAGCTTATATGGGACTAGCGGGAGGGCCGGAGAGACCCAGTACTTC. As protein: CASSLYGTSGRAGETQYF.

The chain employs TRBV28 and TRBJ1-2; TRBD1 might be the D (6 bases). The V end lost 6 bases, the J end lost 5 bases, and 13 bases lay between the germline ends. CDR1 is MDHEN and CDR2 is SYDVKM in the germline V gene. The CDR3 runs to 13 residues. CDR3 protein: CASRTGDLYGYTF. The CDR3, as DNA: TGTGCCAGCAGGACAGGTGACCTTTATGGCTACACCTTC.

V is TRBV11-1 and J is TRBJ2-7; D gene uncertain. Trimming left V 3 bases short and J 2 bases short, with 5 bases between. The CDR3 sequence is 12 residues long. Germline CDR1 and CDR2: SGHAT and FQDESV (reference sequence). CDR3 DNA: TGTGCCAGCAGCTTCCGAGCCTACGAGCAGTACTTC. Protein sequence: CASSFRAYEQYF.

A few counts support this clone. The chain has TRBV6-5 and TRBJ1-1; D gene uncertain. This CDR3 is 14 amino acids long. In germline, CDR1 is MNHEY, CDR2 SVGAGI. Trimming cost V 5 bases and J 5 bases, with 15 bases left between them. CDR3 nucleotides: TGTGCCAGCAGTCGGGAAAGGTTGGGGACTGAAGCTTTCTTT. It specifies CASSRERLGTEAFF.